The TCR beta chain described here comes from a study of cytomegalovirus exposure and HLA in healthy donors. This clone was found once. This PCR relied on a set of 60 Vbeta primers and 13 Jbeta primers. Data came from immunoSEQ multiplex PCR; TCRdb stores just in-frame clones and leaves some out. Among some 130,000 clones listed, approximately 80% were seen once. V lost 4 bases and J 8 bases, leaving 17 bases between the germline ends. Germline V gene data show CDR1 as SGHTA and CDR2 as FQGNSA. The CDR3 sequence is 14 residues long. Material: PBMCs. This TCR derives from a man aged 18 to 35 in good health and CMV-seronegative. The V call is TRBV7-2, the J call TRBJ1-2; TRBD1 is a possible D gene (6 bases). This chain's CDR3 is CASSYRTVNDGYTF. The DNA for the CDR3 is TGTGCCAGCAGCTACAGGACAGTGAATGACGGCTACACCTTC.